This TCR beta chain was captured by sequencing in a study of T cells in Graves' hyperthyroidism and ophthalmopathy. Amplified TCR beta CDR3 regions came from RNA transcripts. The study used the HTBI primer set for a first-round RT-PCR of the TCR CDR3. Each CDR3 protein gets one entry after TCRdb re-called the multiplex PCR reads with MiXCR. Of some 720,000 distinct CDR3 sequences in the sample, about 16% were seen once. With V trimmed by 2 bases and J by 0 bases, 12 bases remained unmatched. The length of the CDR3 is 19 residues. CDR1 is ENHRY and CDR2 is SYGVKD in the germline V gene. The receptor was isolated from a man between 18 and 29 years old with Graves' hyperthyroidism. The chain joins TRBV10-3 to TRBJ2-4; 8 bases agree with TRBD1. Sample: blood. The CDR3 DNA is TGTGCCATCAGTGAGGAGAGACAGGGGTCATCACTAGCCAAAAACATTCAGTACTTC. This encodes CAISEERQGSSLAKNIQYF.